This TCR beta chain was obtained from a study of T cells in Graves' hyperthyroidism and ophthalmopathy. Study-level results: Also found in blood were most expanded thyroid clonotypes above 0.001.

Absent ophthalmopathy progression within 18 months defined stable Graves' hyperthyroidism. Hyperthyroidism had been newly diagnosed in patients aged 18 to 65, and its duration was under 2 months. This clonotype was picked up many times. The antigen is unknown. The source material, RNA transcripts, was used to amplify TCR beta CDR3 regions. HTBI primers drove first-round RT-PCR of the TCR CDR3. MiXCR, run by TCRdb on the multiplex PCR reads, gives a single entry per CDR3 protein. The sample records 600,000 to 800,000 distinct CDR3 sequences, 35% being singletons. Germline CDR1 reads SGHRS; CDR2 reads YFSETQ. The CDR3 has 14 amino acids. V lost 0 bases, J lost 5 bases, and 8 bases lay in between.

This chain links TRBV5-1 with TRBJ2-2, with unresolved D. Sequencing used blood. The origin of this receptor is a woman aged 35 to 49 with Graves' hyperthyroidism. The CDR3 loop is CASSLETWTGELFF. Written as DNA, the CDR3 is TGCGCCAGCAGCTTGGAGACATGGACCGGGGAGCTGTTTTTT.